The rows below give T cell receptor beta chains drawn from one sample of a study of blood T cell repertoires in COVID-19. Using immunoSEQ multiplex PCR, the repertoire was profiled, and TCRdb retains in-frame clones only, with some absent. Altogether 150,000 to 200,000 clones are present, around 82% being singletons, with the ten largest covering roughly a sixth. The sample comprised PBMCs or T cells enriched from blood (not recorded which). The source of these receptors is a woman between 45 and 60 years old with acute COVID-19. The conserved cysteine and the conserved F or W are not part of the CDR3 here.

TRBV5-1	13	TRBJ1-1	ASSLADRAGTEAF
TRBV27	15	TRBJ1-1	ASRPSSGTGEGTEAF
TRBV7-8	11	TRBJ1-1	ASSRGQALGAF
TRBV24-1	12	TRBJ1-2	ATSDAPQGNGYT
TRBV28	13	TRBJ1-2	ASSLSYGISYGYT
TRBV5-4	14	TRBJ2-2	ASSPGQGPGTGELF
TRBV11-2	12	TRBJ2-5	ASSISGGEETQY
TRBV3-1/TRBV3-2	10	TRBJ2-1	ASSQVENRQF
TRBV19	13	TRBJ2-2	ASEGGTGLTGELF
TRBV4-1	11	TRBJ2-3	ASSQDWEDTQY
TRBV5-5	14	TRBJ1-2	ASSLVVDRDDYGYT
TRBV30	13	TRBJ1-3	AWSTARGTGNTIY
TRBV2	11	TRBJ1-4	ATTGTGDEKLF
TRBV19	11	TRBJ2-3	ASSPGLAGGQY
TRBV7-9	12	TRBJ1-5	ASSFGGINQPQH
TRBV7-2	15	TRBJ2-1	ASSIPPTTAAYNEQF
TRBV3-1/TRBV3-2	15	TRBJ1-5	ASSPRTRRGGNQPQH
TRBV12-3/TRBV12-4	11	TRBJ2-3	ASSLGARDTQY
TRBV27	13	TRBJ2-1	ASSLTSGDYNEQF
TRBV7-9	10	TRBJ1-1	ASTWGVLEAF
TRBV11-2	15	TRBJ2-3	ASSLTRDRGGGDTQY
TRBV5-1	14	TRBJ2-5	ASSSTSGGFQETQY
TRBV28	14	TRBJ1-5	ASSHNLAAKNQPQH
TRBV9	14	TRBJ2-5	ASSIRTQGGGETQY
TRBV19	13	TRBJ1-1	ASRIPGPRGTEAF
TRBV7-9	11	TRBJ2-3	ASSLGGTDTQY
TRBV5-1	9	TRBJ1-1	ASSFGTEAF
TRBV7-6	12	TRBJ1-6	ASSLDYNNSPLH
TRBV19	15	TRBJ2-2	ASSRYRTGLNTGELF
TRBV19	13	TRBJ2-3	ASSRAGGTGDTQY
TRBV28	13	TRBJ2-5	ASSLVRQLGETQY
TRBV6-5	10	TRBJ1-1	ASSRRYTEAF
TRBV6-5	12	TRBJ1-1	ASSYGQVNTEAF
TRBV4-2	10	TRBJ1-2	ASSQTDYGYT
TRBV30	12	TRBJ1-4	AWSVRGYNEKLF
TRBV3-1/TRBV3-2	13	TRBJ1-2	ASSQDGYSNYGYT
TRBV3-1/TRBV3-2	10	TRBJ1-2	ASSQNWEGYT
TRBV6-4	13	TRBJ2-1	ASSDAGGSNNEQF
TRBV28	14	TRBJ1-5	ASRKGQGGPNQPQH
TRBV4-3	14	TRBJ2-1	ASSQRIGGLNNEQF
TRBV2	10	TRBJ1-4	ASSALYGRLF
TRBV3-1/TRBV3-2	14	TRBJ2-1	ASSQDLGGTYNEQF
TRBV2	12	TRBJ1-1	ASSKAGANTEAF
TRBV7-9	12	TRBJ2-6	ASSLTSGANVLT
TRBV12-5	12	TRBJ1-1	ASGLETGISEAF
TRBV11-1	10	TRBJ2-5	ASGGLQETQY
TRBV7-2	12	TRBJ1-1	ASSYLRGRAEAF
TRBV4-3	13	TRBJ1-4	ASSQSGTGGEKLF
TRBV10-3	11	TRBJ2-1	AILSGEDDEQF
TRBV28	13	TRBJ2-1	ASISEGGSYNEQF
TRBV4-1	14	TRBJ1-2	ASSPREGVRAYGYT
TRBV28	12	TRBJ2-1	ASQTGNWGNEQF
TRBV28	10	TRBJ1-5	ASSSSPQPQH
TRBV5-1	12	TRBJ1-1	ASSHRGRDTEAF
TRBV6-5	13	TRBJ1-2	ASSYFSRGVYGYT
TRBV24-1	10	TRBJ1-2	ATSLGNYGYT
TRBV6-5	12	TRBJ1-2	ASSSGQGRVGYT